This T cell receptor (beta chain) was profiled in a study of human T cells and chemical hapten exposure. As for the study in general: TCR yields per sample varied, mainly owing to small pooled library volume differences.

The germline V gene has CDR1 WNHNN and CDR2 SYGVQD (reference sequence). V was trimmed by 7 bases and J by 9 bases, leaving 22 bases between them. The length of the CDR3 is 14 residues. As for time point: healthy volunteer bleed at 6 weeks. Whole blood that had not been fractionated was the source of extracted total RNA. The sample holds many counts of this clonotype. Library construction involved attaching unique molecular identifiers to individual cDNA molecules, which allowed quantitative, reproducible TCR counting. How the authors handled the data: Ranging from roughly 20,000 to 690,600, TCR counts per sample had a median value of about 96,000. MiXCR was run by TCRdb on the RACE reads, yielding one entry per CDR3 protein. For this entry, the V and J calls and clone size follow TCRdb and not the study's own pipeline. The repertoire holds some 78,000 distinct CDR3 sequences, over 7% seen once, with approximately 1.4% in the top ten.

This receptor was identified in a male donor in good health. Some clones in this sample may be carry-over from other donors' samples. The chain has TRBV10-1 and TRBJ2-7; D might be TRBD2 (5 bases). Sample: whole blood. The CDR3 DNA reads as TGCGCCAGCAAGGACTTCCGGTATGGCTCCGGGCAGTACTTC. This gives the protein CASKDFRYGSGQYF.